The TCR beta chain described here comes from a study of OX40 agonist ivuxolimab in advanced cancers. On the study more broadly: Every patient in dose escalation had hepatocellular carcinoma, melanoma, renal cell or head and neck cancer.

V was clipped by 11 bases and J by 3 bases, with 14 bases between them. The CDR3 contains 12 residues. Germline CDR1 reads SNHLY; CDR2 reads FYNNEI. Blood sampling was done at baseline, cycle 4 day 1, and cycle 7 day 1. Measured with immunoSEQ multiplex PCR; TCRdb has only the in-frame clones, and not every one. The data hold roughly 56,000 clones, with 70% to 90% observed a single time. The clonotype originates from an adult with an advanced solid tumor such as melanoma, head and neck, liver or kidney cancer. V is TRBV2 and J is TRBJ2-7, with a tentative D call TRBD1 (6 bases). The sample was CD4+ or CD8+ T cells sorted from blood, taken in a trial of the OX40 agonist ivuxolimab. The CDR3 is CASKRTDYEQYF. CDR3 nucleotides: TGTGCCTCAAAGAGGACAGACTACGAGCAGTACTTC.